The following is a T cell receptor (beta chain) sequence with its context. The antigen remains unidentified. These data come from a study of cytomegalovirus exposure and HLA in healthy donors. Study outcomes and limitations: Later work associated over 15,000 TCR beta sequences with HLA alleles at 0.05 false discovery rate.

Germline lookup yields CDR1 MDHEN and CDR2 SYDVKM. The trim removed 4 bases at V and 6 bases at J, leaving 10 bases unmatched. CDR3 length equals 16 residues. The primer mix had 60 Vbeta and 13 Jbeta primers. Assay: immunoSEQ multiplex PCR; the TCRdb copy retains only in-frame clones and omits some. The sample includes around 70,000 clones, around two thirds seen only once; the top ten take more than 9.5%. The TCR sequence derives from a human donor in good health. The genes are TRBV28 and TRBJ2-1, with TRBD2 matching over 9 bases. The sample taken for sequencing was PBMCs. CDR3 residues: CASSSPGTSIFNEQFF. The CDR3 coding sequence is TGTGCCAGCAGTTCTCCCGGGACTAGCATCTTCAATGAGCAGTTCTTC.